These 20 T cell receptor beta chains were all obtained from the same sample, sequenced in a study of post-analysis software for immune sequencing data. Built from TCR beta cDNA, the libraries had unique molecular identifiers in them. TCRdb fed the PCR reads into MiXCR, producing one record per CDR3 protein. The data contain approximately 690,000 distinct CDR3 sequences, 55% to 60% of them singletons. Overall study results and limits: TRBV5-6, TRBV5-1 and TRBV20-1 were among roughly five TRBV segments more frequent in patients than controls.

The antigens these receptors bind are not known. The source material was blood. All receptors derive from a girl aged 2 to 10 with multiple sclerosis.

V usage is TRBV25-1 and J usage is TRBJ2-7; D unclear. The ends were cut back, 2 bases at V and 0 bases at J, with 5 bases in the middle. CDR3 size: 13 residues. Germline CDR1 is MGHDK and CDR2 is SYGVNS. CDR3 DNA: TGTGCCAGCAGTGAAGGCACCTCCTACGAGCAGTACTTC. It yields the protein CASSEGTSYEQYF.

This clonotype has more than one count but fewer than ten. The V and J genes are TRBV7-2 and TRBJ1-6, with D hard to call. Per the germline V gene, CDR1 is SGHTA and CDR2 is FQGNSA. With 1 base removed from V and 0 bases from J, the gap between germline ends came to 4 bases. The length of the CDR3 is 15 residues. DNA for the CDR3: TGTGCCAGCAGCTTAGATCCCTCCTATAATTCACCCCTCCACTTT. It yields the protein CASSLDPSYNSPLHF.

The rearrangement links TRBV7-9 to TRBJ2-5; 7 bases match TRBD2. V shed 5 bases, J shed 0 bases, and the junction held 9 bases outside the gene matches. Germline V gives CDR1 SEHNR, CDR2 FQNEAQ (reference sequence). The CDR3 loop spans 16 amino acids. The CDR3 region is CASSPSSGRYQETQYF. The CDR3 DNA reads TGTGCCAGCAGCCCGTCTAGCGGTCGGTACCAAGAGACCCAGTACTTC.

The chain recombines TRBV12-3 or TRBV12-4 with TRBJ2-5; 8 bases align to TRBD2. The V segment lost 5 bases and the J segment 7 bases; nucleotides outside the gene matches: 9. This CDR3 has 14 residues. CDR3 bases: TGTGCCAGCAGTCCGGATAGCGGGGCAGGGACCCAGTACTTC. It codes for CASSPDSGAGTQYF.

The chain joins TRBV5-1 to TRBJ2-1; maybe TRBD1 (5 bases). Trimming shortened V by 1 base and J by 9 bases, and 17 bases separated the two germline ends. In germline, CDR1 is SGHRS, CDR2 YFSETQ. The CDR3 has 15 residues. The CDR3 coding sequence is TGCGCCAGCAGCTTGAGGGTAGGGGAAGCCAGTGAGCAGTTCTTC. This codes for CASSLRVGEASEQFF.

The chain recombines TRBV21-1 with TRBJ2-1; the table's TRBD1 call for D was not verified on the DNA. TRBV21-1 is reported as a pseudogene. CDR3 length equals 13 residues. CDR3 region: CASSRIYRDDQFF. CDR3 DNA: TGTGCCAGCAGCCGAATCTACCGGGACGATCAGTTCTTC.

The chain employs TRBV4-1 and TRBJ2-1; 9 bases align to TRBD2. The germline V gene has CDR1 MGHRA and CDR2 YSYEKL. This CDR3 is 16 amino acids long. Unmatched junction bases numbered 5, after V lost 0 bases and J lost 5 bases. DNA of the CDR3: TGCGCCAGCAGCCAAGAGCTAGCGGGATCCAACAATGAGCAGTTCTTC. This codes for CASSQELAGSNNEQFF.

This chain links TRBV18 with TRBJ2-1; D is unclear. CDR1 is KGHSH and CDR2 is LQKENI in the germline V gene. Trimming stripped 6 bases from V and 5 bases from J, with 17 bases between. The CDR3 runs 15 residues. The CDR3 sequence: CASSPMGLENNEQFF. CDR3 nucleotides: TGTGCCAGCTCGCCAATGGGCCTAGAGAACAATGAGCAGTTCTTC.

The chain employs TRBV7-2 and TRBJ2-7; D might be TRBD1 or TRBD2, each matching 5 bases. Germline V CDR1 and CDR2: SGHTA, FQGNSA. The CDR3 runs 18 residues. V lost 5 bases to trimming and J lost 1 base, with 24 bases between them. For the CDR3, the DNA is TGTGCCAGCAGCCTAGGGCAAGCAACCGGGACCCTTTCCTACGAGCAGTACTTC. Protein sequence: CASSLGQATGTLSYEQYF.

The J gene is TRBJ2-1, the V gene TRBV5-6, with unresolved D. V was clipped by 1 base and J by 10 bases, with 15 bases between them. The length of the CDR3 is 14 residues. Germline V lookup: CDR1 SGHDT, CDR2 YYEEEE. CDR3 in amino acids: CASSLIPGIGEQFF. Here the CDR3 DNA reads TGTGCCAGCAGCTTGATTCCGGGTATTGGCGAGCAGTTCTTC.

The J gene is TRBJ2-7, the V gene TRBV4-1; 8 positions agree with TRBD1. Germline CDR1 MGHRA, CDR2 YSYEKL. The CDR3 extends over 15 amino acids. V was pared by 4 bases and J by 3 bases, with 8 bases of the junction left unmatched. The CDR3 DNA sequence: TGCGCCAGCAGCCTATTCGTGACAGGGGTCTACGAGCAGTACTTC. Protein: CASSLFVTGVYEQYF.

V gene TRBV10-3 combines with J gene TRBJ2-1; D is unresolved. From germline, CDR1 is ENHRY and CDR2 SYGVKD. The ends were cut back, 2 bases at V and 6 bases at J, with 17 bases in the middle. The CDR3 covers 16 residues. Here the CDR3 DNA reads TGTGCCATCAGTGAGCTTAGAAAGGCCCCGGGCAATGAGCAGTTCTTC. Its translation: CAISELRKAPGNEQFF.

This clonotype was seen a single time. CDR3 sequence: CSAREESGRFRETQYF. The CDR3 DNA follows: TGCAGTGCTAGAGAAGAGTCGGGCCGGTTTCGTGAGACCCAGTACTTC. V gene TRBV20-1 combines with J gene TRBJ2-5; D remains unclear. The CDR3 consists of 16 residues. Germline V gene data show CDR1 as DFQATT and CDR2 as SNEGSKA (reference sequence). V was trimmed by 0 bases and J by 5 bases, leaving 19 bases between them.

The count of this clonotype is one. V and J are TRBV4-1 and TRBJ2-4; D is unclear. The end of the DNA fits TRBJ2-5 better, so the J call may be wrong. The V gene's germline CDR1 is MGHRA and CDR2 YSYEKL. This CDR3 spans 15 amino acids. The CDR3 coding sequence is TGCGCCAGCAGCCCCCGAGAGGTAGAACAAGAGACCCAGTACTTC. It encodes CASSPREVEQETQYF.

The rearrangement links TRBV6-5 to TRBJ2-3; TRBD2 might be the D (6 bases). Germline V gene lookup returns CDR1 MNHEY and CDR2 SVGAGI. This CDR3 is 19 amino acids long. V was shortened by 0 bases and J by 4 bases, with 23 bases between the two germline ends. The CDR3 protein is CASSYSSGGENNAADTQYF. The CDR3 DNA sequence: TGTGCCAGCAGTTACTCGAGCGGCGGGGAGAATAACGCAGCAGATACGCAGTATTTT.

The chain links TRBV20-1 to TRBJ2-3, with 7 bases identical to TRBD2. Germline trimming cut 5 bases from V and 2 bases from J; bases unmatched to any gene: 13. CDR1 is DFQATT and CDR2 is SNEGSKA in the germline V gene (reference sequence). The CDR3 loop spans 16 amino acids. As DNA, the CDR3 is TGCAGTGCTTGGCCTATGAGCGGGGCATACACAGATACGCAGTATTTT. Protein product: CSAWPMSGAYTDTQYF.

The table lists this clonotype with a few counts. V usage is TRBV7-3 and J usage is TRBJ2-1, with 8 bases fitting TRBD2. The J segment lost 3 bases and the V segment lost 3 bases, leaving 1 base of the junction unmatched. The germline V gene encodes CDR1 SGHTA and CDR2 FQGTGA. This CDR3 has 14 residues. The CDR3 loop is CASSFSGSYNEQFF. The CDR3 bases are TGTGCCAGCAGCTTCAGCGGGAGCTACAATGAGCAGTTCTTC.

This rearrangement joins TRBV29-1 to TRBJ1-2; D is unclear. The CDR3 sequence is 11 residues long. Trimming left V 5 bases short and J 8 bases short, with 12 bases between. Germline V lookup: CDR1 SQVTM, CDR2 ANQGSEA. CDR3 DNA sequence: TGCAGCGTTCTCTCCAGCGACGGCTACACCTTC. Amino acid sequence: CSVLSSDGYTF.

The rearrangement links TRBV7-3 to TRBJ2-1; D could derive from TRBD1 or TRBD2 (5 bases each). CDR3 size: 18 residues. The germline CDR1 and CDR2 sequences are SGHTA and FQGTGA. V lost 2 bases, J lost 6 bases, and 23 bases lay in between. CDR3 bases: TGTGCCAGCAGCTTAGGTCAGAGTGGGGCCGGGGTGGGCAATGAGCAGTTCTTC. Translating gives CASSLGQSGAGVGNEQFF.

This chain links TRBV20-1 with TRBJ2-1; tentative D call: TRBD1 (5 bases). The CDR3 contains 12 residues. The germline V gene has CDR1 DFQATT and CDR2 SNEGSKA (reference sequence). V lost 3 bases, J lost 9 bases, and 12 bases lay in between. In nucleotides, the CDR3 is TGCAGTGCTAGTCGGCAGGGTATTGAGCAGTTCTTC. This sequence encodes CSASRQGIEQFF.